This T cell receptor beta chain originates from a study of T-cell memory formation after mild COVID-19. The V and J ends lost 7 bases and 0 bases respectively, with 30 bases between them. The CDR3 has 20 residues. Germline V gene lookup returns CDR1 MNHEY and CDR2 SMNVEV (reference sequence). TCRdb re-analysed the 5' RACE reads in MiXCR, keeping a single row per CDR3 protein. The table lists approximately 410,000 distinct CDR3 sequences, more than 20% of them singletons, with about an eighth in the top ten. The chain recombines TRBV27 with TRBJ1-1; D might be TRBD1 (6 bases). The sample comprised PBMCs or a T cell subset sorted from them (not recorded which). The TCR was taken from an adult woman who had mild COVID-19 (a few samples of this study predate the infection). Cell type and time point are not known. CDR3 sequence reads: CASKNFSHTGRGPMNTEAFF. The CDR3 DNA sequence: TGTGCCAGCAAAAATTTTAGCCACACAGGGAGGGGACCCATGAACACTGAAGCTTTCTTT.